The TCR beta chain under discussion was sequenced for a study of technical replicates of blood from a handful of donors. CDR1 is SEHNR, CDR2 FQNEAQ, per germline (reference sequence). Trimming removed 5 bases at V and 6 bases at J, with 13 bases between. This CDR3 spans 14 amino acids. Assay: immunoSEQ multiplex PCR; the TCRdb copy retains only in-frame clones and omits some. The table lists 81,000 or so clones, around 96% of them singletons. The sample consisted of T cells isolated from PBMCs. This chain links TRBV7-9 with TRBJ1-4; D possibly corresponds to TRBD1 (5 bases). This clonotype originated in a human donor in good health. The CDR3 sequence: CASSPPGGDEKLFF. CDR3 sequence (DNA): TGTGCCAGCAGCCCACCCGGGGGAGATGAAAAACTGTTTTTT.